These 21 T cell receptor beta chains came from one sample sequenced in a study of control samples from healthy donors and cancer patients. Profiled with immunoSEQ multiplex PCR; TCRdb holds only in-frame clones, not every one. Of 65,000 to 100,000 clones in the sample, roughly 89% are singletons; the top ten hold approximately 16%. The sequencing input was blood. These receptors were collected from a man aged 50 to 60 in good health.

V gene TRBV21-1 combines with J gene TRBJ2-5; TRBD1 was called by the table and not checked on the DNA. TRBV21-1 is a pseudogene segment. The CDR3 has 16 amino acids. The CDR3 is CASSPRGWTGEKTQYF. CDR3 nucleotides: TGTGCCAGCAGCCCCCGCGGGTGGACAGGGGAAAAGACCCAGTACTTC.

CDR3 DNA: TGTGCCAGCAGGCGCCTGGGAGGGGGTGATGAAAAACTGTTTTTT. Translating it yields CASRRLGGGDEKLFF. The genes are TRBV6-5 and TRBJ1-4, with a tentative D call TRBD1 (6 bases). V gave up 6 bases and J gave up 6 bases, with 17 bases separating them. The CDR3 extends over 15 amino acids. CDR1 and CDR2 (germline): MNHEY, SVGAGI.

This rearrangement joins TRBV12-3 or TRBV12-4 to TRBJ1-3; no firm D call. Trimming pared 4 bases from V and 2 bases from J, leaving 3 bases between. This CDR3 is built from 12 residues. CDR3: CASSSTGNTIYF. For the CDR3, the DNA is TGTGCCAGCAGTTCGACTGGAAACACCATATATTTT.

Written as DNA, the CDR3 is TGTGCCAGCAGCGCTTACCCGGGCCTCAGGAGCGGCTACGGCTACGAGCAGTACTTC. This gives the protein CASSAYPGLRSGYGYEQYF. This chain links TRBV9 with TRBJ2-7; a possible D gene is TRBD2 (5 bases). Trimming stripped 3 bases from V and 3 bases from J, with 28 bases between. Germline CDR1 SGDLS, CDR2 YYNGEE. This CDR3 comprises 19 residues.

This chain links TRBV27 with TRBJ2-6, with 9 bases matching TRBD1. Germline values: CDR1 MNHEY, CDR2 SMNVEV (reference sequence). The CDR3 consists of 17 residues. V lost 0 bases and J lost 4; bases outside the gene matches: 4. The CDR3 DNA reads TGTGCCAGCAGTTTATCAGGGACAGGGATGGGGGCCAACGTCCTGACTTTC. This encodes CASSLSGTGMGANVLTF.

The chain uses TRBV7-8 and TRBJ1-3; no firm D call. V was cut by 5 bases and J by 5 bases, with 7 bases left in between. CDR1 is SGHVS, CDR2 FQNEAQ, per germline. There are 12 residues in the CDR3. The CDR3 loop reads CASSPQRNTIYF. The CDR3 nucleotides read TGTGCCAGCAGCCCACAGCGAAACACCATATATTTT.

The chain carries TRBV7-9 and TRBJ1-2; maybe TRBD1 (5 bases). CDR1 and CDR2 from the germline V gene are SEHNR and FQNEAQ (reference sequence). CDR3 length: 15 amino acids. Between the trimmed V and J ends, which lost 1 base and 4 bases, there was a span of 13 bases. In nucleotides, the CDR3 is TGTGCCAGCAGCTTAGATGAGGGGAGAGCCTATGGCTACACCTTC. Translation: CASSLDEGRAYGYTF.

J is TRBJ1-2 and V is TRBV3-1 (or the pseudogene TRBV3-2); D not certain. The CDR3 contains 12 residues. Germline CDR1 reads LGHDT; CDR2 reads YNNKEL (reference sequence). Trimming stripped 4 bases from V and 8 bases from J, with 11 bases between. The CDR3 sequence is CASSPWTGGYTF. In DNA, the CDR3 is TGTGCCAGCAGCCCCTGGACCGGGGGCTACACCTTC.

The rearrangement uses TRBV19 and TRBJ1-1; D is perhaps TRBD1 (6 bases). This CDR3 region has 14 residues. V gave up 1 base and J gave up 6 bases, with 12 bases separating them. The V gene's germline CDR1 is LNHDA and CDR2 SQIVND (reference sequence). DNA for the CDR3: TGTGCCAGTAGTATAGCCGAAAGGGGGGCTGAAGCTTTCTTT. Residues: CASSIAERGAEAFF.

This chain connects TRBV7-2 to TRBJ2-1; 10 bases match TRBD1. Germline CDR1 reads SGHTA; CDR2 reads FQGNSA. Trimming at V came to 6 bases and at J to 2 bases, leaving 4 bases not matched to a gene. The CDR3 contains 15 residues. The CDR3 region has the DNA TGTGCCAGCAGACCGACAGGGGGCGCCTACAATGAGCAGTTCTTC. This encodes CASRPTGGAYNEQFF.

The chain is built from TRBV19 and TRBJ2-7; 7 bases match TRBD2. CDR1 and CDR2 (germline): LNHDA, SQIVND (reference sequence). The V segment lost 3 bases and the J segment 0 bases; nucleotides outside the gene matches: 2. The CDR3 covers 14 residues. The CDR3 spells CASSIGGSSYEQYF. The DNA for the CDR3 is TGTGCCAGTAGTATCGGGGGGTCCTCCTACGAGCAGTACTTC.

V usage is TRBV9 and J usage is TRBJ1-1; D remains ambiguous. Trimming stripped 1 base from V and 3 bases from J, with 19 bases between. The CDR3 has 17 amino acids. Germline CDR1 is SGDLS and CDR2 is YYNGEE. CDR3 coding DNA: TGTGCCAGCAGCGTACGCGCTTCTTTGCGACGGTACACTGAAGCTTTCTTT. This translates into CASSVRASLRRYTEAFF.

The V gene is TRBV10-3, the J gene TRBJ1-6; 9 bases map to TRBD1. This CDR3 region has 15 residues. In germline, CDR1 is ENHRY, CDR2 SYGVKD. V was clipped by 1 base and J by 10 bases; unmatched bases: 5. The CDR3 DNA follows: TGTGCCATCAGTGAGTTGGACAGGGGAAAATCACCCCTCCACTTT. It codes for CAISELDRGKSPLHF.

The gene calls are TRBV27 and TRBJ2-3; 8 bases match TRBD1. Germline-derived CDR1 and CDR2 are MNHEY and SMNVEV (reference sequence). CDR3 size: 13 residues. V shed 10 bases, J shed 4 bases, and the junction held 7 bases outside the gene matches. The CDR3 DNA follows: TGTGCCACCGGAGGGACAGGCGCAGATACGCAGTATTTT. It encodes CATGGTGADTQYF.

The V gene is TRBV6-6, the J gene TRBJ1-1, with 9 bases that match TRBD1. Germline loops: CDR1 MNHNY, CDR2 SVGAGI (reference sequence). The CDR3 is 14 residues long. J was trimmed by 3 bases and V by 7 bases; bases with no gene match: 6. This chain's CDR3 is CASTSDRGYTEAFF. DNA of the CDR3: TGTGCCAGCACCTCAGACAGGGGGTACACTGAAGCTTTCTTT.

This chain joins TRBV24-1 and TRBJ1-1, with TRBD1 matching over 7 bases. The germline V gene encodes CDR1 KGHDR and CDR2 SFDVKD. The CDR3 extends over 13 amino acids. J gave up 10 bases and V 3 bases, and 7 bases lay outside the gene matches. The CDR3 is CATSDAQGRGAFF. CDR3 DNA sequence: TGTGCCACCAGTGATGCACAGGGGAGGGGAGCTTTCTTT.

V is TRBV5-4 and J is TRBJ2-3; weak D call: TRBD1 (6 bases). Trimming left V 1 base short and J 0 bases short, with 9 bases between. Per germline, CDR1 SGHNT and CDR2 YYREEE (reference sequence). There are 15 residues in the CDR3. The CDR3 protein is CASSLSGVSTDTQYF. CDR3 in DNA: TGTGCCAGCAGCTTGTCAGGGGTAAGCACAGATACGCAGTATTTT.

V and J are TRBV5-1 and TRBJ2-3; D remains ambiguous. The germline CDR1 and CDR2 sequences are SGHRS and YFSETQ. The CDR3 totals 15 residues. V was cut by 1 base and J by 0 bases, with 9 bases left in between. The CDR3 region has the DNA TGCGCCAGCAGCTTGCAAACAGCTAGCACAGATACGCAGTATTTT. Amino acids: CASSLQTASTDTQYF.

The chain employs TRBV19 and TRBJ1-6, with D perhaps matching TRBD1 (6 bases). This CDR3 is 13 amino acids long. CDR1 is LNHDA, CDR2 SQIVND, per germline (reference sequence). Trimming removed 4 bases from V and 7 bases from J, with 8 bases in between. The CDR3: CASSSTGNSPLHF. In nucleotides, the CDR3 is TGTGCCAGTAGTAGCACAGGGAATTCACCCCTCCACTTT.

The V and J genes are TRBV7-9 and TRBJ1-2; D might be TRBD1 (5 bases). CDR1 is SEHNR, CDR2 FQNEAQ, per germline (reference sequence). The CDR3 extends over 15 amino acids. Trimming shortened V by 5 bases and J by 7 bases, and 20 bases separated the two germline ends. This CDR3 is CASSIIQGGRLGYTF. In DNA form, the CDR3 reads TGTGCCAGCAGCATCATCCAGGGTGGCCGGCTTGGCTACACCTTC.

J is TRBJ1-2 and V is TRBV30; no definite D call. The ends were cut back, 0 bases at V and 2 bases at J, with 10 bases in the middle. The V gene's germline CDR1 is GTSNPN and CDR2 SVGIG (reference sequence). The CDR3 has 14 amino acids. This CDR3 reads CAWSVLMPNYGYTF. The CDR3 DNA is TGTGCCTGGAGTGTACTGATGCCGAACTATGGCTACACCTTC.